This entry describes one T cell receptor (beta chain). This sample was included in a study of chemoradiotherapy in HPV16-positive cancers. CDR1 SGHRS and CDR2 YFSETQ come from the germline V gene. The V and J ends lost 0 bases and 1 base, in that order; junction bases with no gene match: 4. The CDR3 is 18 residues long. The protocol was immunoSEQ multiplex PCR, while the TCRdb copy is restricted to in-frame clones and leaves out a portion. The table includes approximately 58,000 clones, around 90% detected once. The chain employs TRBV5-1 and TRBJ1-4; 12 bases line up with TRBD1. The receptor's source is a human donor with HPV-associated anogenital cancer. The specimen was blood, collected from a patient who underwent chemoradiotherapy. In DNA form, the CDR3 reads TGCGCCAGCAGCTTGGTGGGACAGGGGGCTGGAACTAATGAAAAACTGTTTTTT. It codes for CASSLVGQGAGTNEKLFF.